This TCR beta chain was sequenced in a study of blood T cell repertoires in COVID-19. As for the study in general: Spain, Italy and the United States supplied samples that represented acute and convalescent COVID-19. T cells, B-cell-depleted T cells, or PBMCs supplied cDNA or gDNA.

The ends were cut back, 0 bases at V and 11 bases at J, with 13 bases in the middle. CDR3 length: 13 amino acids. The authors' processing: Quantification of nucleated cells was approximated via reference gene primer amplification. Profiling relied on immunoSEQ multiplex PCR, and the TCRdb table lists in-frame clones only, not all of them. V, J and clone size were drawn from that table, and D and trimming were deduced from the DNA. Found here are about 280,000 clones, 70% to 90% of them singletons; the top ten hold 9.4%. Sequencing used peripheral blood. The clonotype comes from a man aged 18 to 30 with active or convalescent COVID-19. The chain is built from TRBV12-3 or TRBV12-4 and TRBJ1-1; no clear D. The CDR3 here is CASSLAAGIGAFF. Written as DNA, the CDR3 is TGTGCCAGCAGTTTAGCAGCGGGGATAGGGGCTTTCTTT.